A single sample gave rise to the 27 T cell receptor beta chains below, sequenced in a study of primary melanoma T cells and metastatic recurrence (TCRdb year 2020). The library was made by the immunoSEQ multiplex PCR assay. The clones in this table, taken by TCRdb from immuneACCESS, are in-frame only. Not every clone is retained; where verified, under half of the shortfall comes from an unresolved V gene, and the cause of the rest is unknown. The sample table lists 500 to 700 clones, approximately 60% of them with a count of one. Clones ranked in the top ten supply around a tenth of the sample. Sequenced: melanoma tumor tissue. These TCRs come from a human donor with melanoma.

V gene TRBV28 combines with J gene TRBJ2-1; 11 bases agree with TRBD2. The CDR3 runs 16 residues. Germline assignment: CDR1 MDHEN and CDR2 SYDVKM. With V trimmed by 5 bases and J by 1 base, 4 bases remained unmatched. CDR3 loop: CASSPLAGGSYNEQFF. The CDR3 DNA sequence: TGTGCCAGCAGTCCATTAGCGGGAGGGTCCTACAATGAGCAGTTCTTC.

The V gene is TRBV15, the J gene TRBJ1-1; a possible D gene is TRBD1 (5 bases). CDR1 LNHNV and CDR2 YYDKDF come from the germline V gene (reference sequence). This CDR3 region has 15 residues. Trimming stripped 0 bases from V and 3 bases from J, with 11 bases between. The CDR3 region has the DNA TGTGCCACCAGCAGAGATCCAGTGGGGCACACTGAAGCTTTCTTT. Translation gives CATSRDPVGHTEAFF.

The chain carries TRBV9 and TRBJ2-7, with D uncertain. The length of the CDR3 is 15 residues. Germline lookup yields CDR1 SGDLS and CDR2 YYNGEE. V was shortened by 4 bases and J by 6 bases, with 20 bases between the two germline ends. The CDR3 region is CASSTPSTRVGEQYF. CDR3 nucleotides: TGTGCCAGCAGCACGCCCAGCACTCGAGTTGGCGAGCAGTACTTC.

The chain joins TRBV29-1 to TRBJ2-7; D perhaps matches TRBD2 (5 bases). Per the germline V gene, CDR1 is SQVTM and CDR2 is ANQGSEA. The CDR3 length is 14 residues. The V end lost 6 bases, the J end lost 0 bases, and 15 bases lay between the germline ends. CDR3 region: CSVQRSIGSYEQYF. The CDR3 bases are TGCAGCGTCCAGCGGTCTATAGGCTCCTACGAGCAGTACTTC.

This chain connects TRBV14 to TRBJ2-3, with TRBD2 matching 7 bases. Germline loops: CDR1 SGHDN, CDR2 FVKESK. This CDR3 comprises 17 residues. V shed 1 base and J 4 bases; nucleotides not matched to a gene: 11. CDR3 bases: TGTGCCAGCAGCCAAGGATGGGGGGGAGTCTGGGCAGATACGCAGTATTTT. Translation: CASSQGWGGVWADTQYF.

The V and J genes are TRBV18 and TRBJ1-4; tentatively, D is TRBD1 (5 bases). The CDR3 is made up of 15 amino acids. Germline-derived CDR1 and CDR2 are KGHSH and LQKENI. Trimming removed 0 bases at V and 4 bases at J, with 9 bases between. The CDR3 reads CASSPPGRGNEKLFF. CDR3 nucleotides: TGTGCCAGCTCACCACCGGGACGGGGTAATGAAAAACTGTTTTTT. The full variable domain, completed using reference TRBV18 and TRBJ1-4, is NAGVMQNPRHLVRRRGQEARLRCSPMKGHSHVYWYRQLPEEGLKFMVYLQKENIIDESGMPKERFSAEFPKEGPSILRIQQVVRGDSAAYFCASSPPGRGNEKLFFGSGTQLSVL.

The chain combines TRBV19 with TRBJ1-1; the D gene is possibly TRBD1 (5 bases). This CDR3 has 13 amino acids. Germline V gene sequence: CDR1 LNHDA, CDR2 SQIVND (reference sequence). Trimming shortened V by 10 bases and J by 1 base, and 13 bases separated the two germline ends. The CDR3 reads CATSQRGNTEAFF. The CDR3 region has the DNA TGTGCCACCTCACAGAGGGGGAACACTGAAGCTTTCTTT.

The chain recombines TRBV11-3 with TRBJ2-1, with 7 bases aligning to TRBD2. Germline V gene sequence: CDR1 SGHNT, CDR2 YENEEA. The CDR3 is made up of 15 amino acids. Trimming took 1 base from V and 8 from J; bases not matched to a gene: 8. The CDR3 is CASSLGARLAHEQFF. CDR3 sequence (DNA): TGTGCCAGCAGCTTAGGTGCCCGACTAGCCCATGAGCAGTTCTTC. Full variable domain (rest looked up from reference TRBV11-3 and TRBJ2-1): EAGVVQSPRYKIIEKKQPVAFWCNPISGHNTLYWYLQNLGQGPELLIRYENEEAVDDSQLPKDRFSAERLKGVDSTLKIQPAELGDSAVYLCASSLGARLAHEQFFGPGTRLTVL.

Here the CDR3 DNA reads TGTGCCAGCTCACACGACGGACTGCCCCCTAATGAGCAGTTCTTC. Its translation: CASSHDGLPPNEQFF. This sequence joins TRBV18 and TRBJ2-1, with a weak D call TRBD2 (5 bases). CDR1 KGHSH and CDR2 LQKENI come from the germline V gene. The CDR3 is 15 residues long. V lost 4 bases to trimming and J lost 7 bases, with 17 bases between them.

This clone has a handful of counts. The chain recombines TRBV6-8 with TRBJ1-2, with D possibly being TRBD1 (6 bases). V lost 2 bases and J 0 bases, leaving 7 bases between the germline ends. Germline CDR1 MNHGY, CDR2 SAAAGT. This CDR3 contains 14 residues. CDR3 nucleotides: TGTGCCAGCAGTTACGACAGGACTAACTATGGCTACACCTTC. Translated: CASSYDRTNYGYTF.

The chain couples TRBV4-1 to TRBJ2-3; 14 bases fit TRBD2. V lost 4 bases, J lost 3 bases, and 3 bases stayed unmatched. Germline CDR1 reads MGHRA; CDR2 reads YSYEKL. The length of the CDR3 is 16 residues. The CDR3: CASSPGTSGSTDTQYF. CDR3 DNA: TGCGCCAGCAGCCCCGGGACTAGCGGGAGTACAGATACGCAGTATTTT.

This chain uses TRBV14 with TRBJ1-2; maybe TRBD1 (5 bases). The V and J ends lost 4 bases and 1 base respectively, with 10 bases between them. There are 14 residues in the CDR3. Germline-derived CDR1 and CDR2 are SGHDN and FVKESK. CDR3 in DNA: TGTGCCAGCAGCCCTGAACAGGTTAACTATGGCTACACCTTC. Translating it yields CASSPEQVNYGYTF.

The chain couples TRBV29-1 to TRBJ2-7, with unresolved D. Germline V gene data show CDR1 as SQVTM and CDR2 as ANQGSEA. The CDR3 is made up of 13 amino acids. With 4 bases removed from V and 0 bases from J, the gap between germline ends came to 10 bases. The CDR3 bases are TGCAGCGTTGTAGCAGGTAGCTCCTACGAGCAGTACTTC. It yields the protein CSVVAGSSYEQYF.

This clone showed up just once. The chain employs TRBV4-1 and TRBJ1-5; D unclear. The CDR3 totals 18 residues. V was shortened by 1 base and J by 0 bases, with 16 bases between the two germline ends. Germline lookup yields CDR1 MGHRA and CDR2 YSYEKL. This CDR3 reads CASSQGPGGRYSNQPQHF. The CDR3 region has the DNA TGCGCCAGCAGCCAAGGTCCCGGAGGACGATATAGCAATCAGCCCCAGCATTTT.

The chain has TRBV30 and TRBJ2-7; D is ambiguous. Trimming left V 2 bases short and J 1 base short, with 3 bases between. The CDR3 is 11 amino acids. Per the germline V gene, CDR1 is GTSNPN and CDR2 is SVGIG (reference sequence). The CDR3 DNA is TGTGCCTGGAGTCCGTCCTACGAGCAGTACTTC. Its translation is CAWSPSYEQYF.

The chain employs TRBV28 and TRBJ1-1; D remains ambiguous. Germline V CDR1 and CDR2: MDHEN, SYDVKM. This CDR3 comprises 13 residues. Trimming left V 3 bases short and J 3 bases short, with 8 bases between. CDR3 in amino acids: CASSLIGYTEAFF. The CDR3 nucleotides read TGTGCCAGCAGTTTGATCGGATACACTGAAGCTTTCTTT.

V and J are TRBV28 and TRBJ1-2; 11 positions match TRBD1. This CDR3 is 15 amino acids long. The J segment lost 4 bases and the V segment lost 3 bases, leaving 4 bases of the junction unmatched. Looked up from germline, CDR1 is MDHEN and CDR2 is SYDVKM. The CDR3 loop is CASSFGDRGSYGYTF. DNA of the CDR3: TGTGCCAGCAGTTTCGGGGACAGGGGGAGCTATGGCTACACCTTC.

This clone was picked up a small number of times. This chain uses TRBV5-1 with TRBJ1-3, with TRBD1 matching over 7 bases. The CDR3 contains 15 residues. The J segment lost 0 bases and the V segment lost 3 bases, leaving 3 bases of the junction unmatched. Germline values: CDR1 SGHRS, CDR2 YFSETQ. CDR3: CASSSTGNSGNTIYF. CDR3 bases: TGCGCCAGCAGCTCGACAGGGAACTCTGGAAACACCATATATTTT.

The V gene is TRBV11-3, the J gene TRBJ2-1, with 14 bases identical to TRBD2. V was pared by 5 bases and J by 7 bases, with 4 bases of the junction left unmatched. Germline V gene data show CDR1 as SGHNT and CDR2 as YENEEA. The CDR3 totals 15 residues. The CDR3 here is CASSPWTSGGNEQFF. The CDR3 region has the DNA TGTGCCAGCAGCCCTTGGACTAGCGGGGGGAATGAGCAGTTCTTC.

The chain has TRBV11-3 and TRBJ1-4; D is possibly TRBD1 (5 bases). V shed 1 base and J shed 9 bases, with 12 bases lying between them. Germline CDR1 is SGHNT and CDR2 is YENEEA. CDR3 length: 14 amino acids. The CDR3 coding sequence is TGTGCCAGCAGCTTAGGGGCGTCAGGGAAAAAACTGTTTTTT. Translating gives CASSLGASGKKLFF.

This sequence joins TRBV5-1 and TRBJ2-6, with D perhaps TRBD1 (5 bases). CDR1 SGHRS and CDR2 YFSETQ come from the germline V gene. The ends were cut back, 4 bases at V and 0 bases at J, with 11 bases in the middle. CDR3 size: 16 residues. In DNA, the CDR3 is TGCGCCAGCAGCCCCAGACAGAGCTCTGGGGCCAACGTCCTGACTTTC. This gives the protein CASSPRQSSGANVLTF.

This clone came up a few times. The rearrangement uses TRBV30 and TRBJ2-3; 9 nucleotides line up with TRBD2. V was clipped by 0 bases and J by 2 bases; unmatched bases: 6. Germline V gene lookup returns CDR1 GTSNPN and CDR2 SVGIG (reference sequence). The length of the CDR3 is 16 residues. CDR3 protein: CAWSVRLAGPTDTQYF. The DNA for the CDR3 is TGTGCCTGGAGTGTCCGGCTAGCGGGACCCACAGATACGCAGTATTTT.

This chain connects TRBV18 to TRBJ2-1, with 10 positions matching TRBD1. From germline, CDR1 is KGHSH and CDR2 LQKENI. V trimming: 3 bases; J trimming: 9 bases; junction bases outside the gene matches: 14. There are 17 residues in the CDR3. CDR3 protein: CASSPDRGTGALSEQFF. In nucleotides, the CDR3 is TGTGCCAGCTCACCGGACAGGGGGACGGGAGCCCTGAGTGAGCAGTTCTTC. Together with reference TRBV18 and TRBJ2-1, the CDR3 gives the full variable domain: NAGVMQNPRHLVRRRGQEARLRCSPMKGHSHVYWYRQLPEEGLKFMVYLQKENIIDESGMPKERFSAEFPKEGPSILRIQQVVRGDSAAYFCASSPDRGTGALSEQFFGPGTRLTVL.

The chain has TRBV11-3 and TRBJ2-2; 12 bases are a match to TRBD1. This CDR3 comprises 14 residues. Germline CDR1 SGHNT, CDR2 YENEEA. Unmatched junction bases numbered 4, after V lost 8 bases and J lost 6 bases. The CDR3 nucleotides are TGTGCCAGCGGGACAGGGGGCGCATCCGGGGAGCTGTTTTTT. It codes for CASGTGGASGELFF.

This clone was seen a handful of times. Other DNA sequences within the sample encode an identical CDR3. The V gene is TRBV29-1, the J gene TRBJ2-1, with D unresolved. V was cut by 3 bases and J by 0 bases, with 15 bases left in between. There are 16 residues in the CDR3. The V gene's germline CDR1 is SQVTM and CDR2 ANQGSEA. The CDR3 region is CSVESYSASSYNEQFF. CDR3 coding DNA: TGCAGCGTTGAGAGTTACTCGGCTAGCTCCTACAATGAGCAGTTCTTC.

This clone was found a few times. The genes are TRBV11-3 and TRBJ1-2; a possible D gene is TRBD1 (5 bases). This CDR3 has 14 residues. Trimming removed 4 bases at V and 1 base at J, with 10 bases between. CDR1 is SGHNT, CDR2 YENEEA, per germline. This chain's CDR3 is CASSSGRNNYGYTF. The DNA for the CDR3 is TGTGCCAGCAGCTCGGGACGGAATAACTATGGCTACACCTTC. The complete variable domain, with remaining parts taken from reference TRBV11-3 and TRBJ1-2, reads EAGVVQSPRYKIIEKKQPVAFWCNPISGHNTLYWYLQNLGQGPELLIRYENEEAVDDSQLPKDRFSAERLKGVDSTLKIQPAELGDSAVYLCASSSGRNNYGYTFGSGTRLTVV.

The chain couples TRBV25-1 to TRBJ2-6; 7 bases fit TRBD1. Per germline, CDR1 MGHDK and CDR2 SYGVNS. The CDR3 is 15 residues long. The V gene end was trimmed by 4 bases and the J gene end by 4 bases; junction bases not matched to a gene: 4. CDR3 residues: CASSAHRGGANVLTF. CDR3 nucleotide sequence: TGTGCCAGCAGTGCCCACAGGGGCGGGGCCAACGTCCTGACTTTC.